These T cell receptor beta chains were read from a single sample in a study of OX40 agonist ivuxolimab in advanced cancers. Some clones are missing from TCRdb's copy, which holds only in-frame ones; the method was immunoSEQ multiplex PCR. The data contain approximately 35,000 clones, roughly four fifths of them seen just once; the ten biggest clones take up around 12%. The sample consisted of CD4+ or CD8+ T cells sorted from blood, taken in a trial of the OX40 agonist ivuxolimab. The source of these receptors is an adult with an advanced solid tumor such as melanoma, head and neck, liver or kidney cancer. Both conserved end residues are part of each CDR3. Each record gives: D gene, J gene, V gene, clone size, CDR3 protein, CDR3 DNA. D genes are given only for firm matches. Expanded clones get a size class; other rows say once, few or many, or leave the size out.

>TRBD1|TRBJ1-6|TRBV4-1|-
CASSRSRDRGSSYNSPLHF
TGCGCCAGCAGCCGGTCCCGGGACAGGGGAAGCTCCTATAATTCACCCCTCCACTTT
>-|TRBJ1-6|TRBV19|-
CASSPQGFDNSPLHF
TGTGCCAGTAGTCCCCAGGGTTTCGATAATTCACCCCTCCACTTT
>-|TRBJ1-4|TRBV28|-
CATSPLGRTNEKLFF
TGTGCCACCTCGCCCCTGGGGAGAACTAATGAAAAACTGTTTTTT
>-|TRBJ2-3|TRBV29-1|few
CSVRRGYGTDTQYF
TGCAGCGTTCGCCGAGGGTACGGCACAGATACGCAGTATTTT
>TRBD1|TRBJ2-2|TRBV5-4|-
CASSPGQEGTGELFF
TGTGCCAGCAGCCCTGGACAGGAAGGCACCGGGGAGCTGTTTTTT
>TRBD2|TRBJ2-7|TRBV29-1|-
CSVRLAGDHEQYF
TGCAGCGTGAGACTAGCGGGGGACCACGAGCAGTACTTC
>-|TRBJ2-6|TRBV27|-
CASSLGSGANVLTF
TGTGCCAGCAGTTTGGGCTCTGGGGCCAACGTCCTGACTTTC
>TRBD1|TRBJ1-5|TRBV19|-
CASSMTGGGQPQHF
TGTGCCAGTAGTATGACAGGGGGCGGTCAGCCCCAGCATTTT
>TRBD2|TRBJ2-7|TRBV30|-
CAWSSGAYEQYF
TGTGCCTGGAGTAGCGGGGCCTACGAGCAGTACTTC
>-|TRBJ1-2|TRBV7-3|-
CASSLFPSGRSYGYTF
TGTGCCAGCAGCTTATTCCCCTCGGGACGGAGCTATGGCTACACCTTC
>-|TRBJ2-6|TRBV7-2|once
CASTYFGANVLTF
TGTGCCAGCACCTACTTTGGGGCCAACGTCCTGACTTTC
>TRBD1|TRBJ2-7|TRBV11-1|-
CASSIGTGGYYEQYF
TGTGCCAGCAGCATCGGGACAGGGGGTTACTACGAGCAGTACTTC
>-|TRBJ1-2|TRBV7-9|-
CASSLDRGDYGYTF
TGTGCCAGCAGCTTAGATCGGGGCGACTATGGCTACACCTTC
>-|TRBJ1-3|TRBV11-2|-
CASSLGGPSGNTIYF
TGTGCCAGCAGCTTAGGTGGGCCCTCTGGAAACACCATATATTTT
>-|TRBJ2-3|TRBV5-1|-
CASSLEVGHSTDTQYF
TGCGCCAGCAGCTTGGAAGTCGGCCACAGCACAGATACGCAGTATTTT
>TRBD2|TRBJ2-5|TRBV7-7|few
CASSPGLAGDGETQYF
TGTGCCAGCAGCCCCGGACTAGCGGGAGATGGGGAGACCCAGTACTTC
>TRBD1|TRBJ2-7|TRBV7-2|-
CASQGAAYEQYF
TGTGCCTCCCAGGGGGCCGCGTACGAGCAGTACTTC
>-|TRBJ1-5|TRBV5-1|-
CASSEGVSQPQHF
TGCGCCAGCAGCGAGGGTGTTAGCCAGCCCCAGCATTTT
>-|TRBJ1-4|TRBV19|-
CASSPIGDRPNEKLFF
TGTGCCAGTAGTCCGATAGGCGACAGGCCTAATGAAAAACTGTTTTTT
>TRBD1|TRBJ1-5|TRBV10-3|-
CASSEVTGSNQPQHF
TGTGCCAGCAGTGAAGTGACAGGGTCCAATCAGCCCCAGCATTTT
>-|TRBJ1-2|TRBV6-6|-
CASSSTGMEGYTF
TGTGCCAGCAGTTCAACAGGGATGGAAGGCTACACCTTC
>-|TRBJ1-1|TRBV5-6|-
CASSRISMNTEAFF
TGTGCCAGCAGCCGGATCTCCATGAACACTGAAGCTTTCTTT
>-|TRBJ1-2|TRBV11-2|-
CASSSVIQGYTF
TGTGCCAGCAGCTCCGTTATTCAGGGCTACACCTTC
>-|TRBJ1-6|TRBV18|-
CASSPRQNSPLHF
TGTGCCAGCTCACCCCGACAGAATTCACCCCTCCACTTT
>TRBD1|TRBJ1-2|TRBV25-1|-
CASSNQGANYGYTF
TGTGCCAGCAGTAATCAGGGGGCTAACTATGGCTACACCTTC
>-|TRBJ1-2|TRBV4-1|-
CASSPAGQSNYGYTF
TGCGCCAGCAGCCCAGCCGGACAGTCTAACTATGGCTACACCTTC
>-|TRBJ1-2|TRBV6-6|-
CASSYEGGGGYTF
TGTGCCAGCAGTTACGAGGGGGGCGGCGGCTACACCTTC
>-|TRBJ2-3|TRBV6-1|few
CASREQTRSDTQYF
TGTGCCAGCAGGGAGCAGACTAGGTCTGATACGCAGTATTTT
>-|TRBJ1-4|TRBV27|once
CASTPRATTNEKLFF
TGTGCCAGCACTCCCAGGGCCACAACTAATGAAAAACTGTTTTTT
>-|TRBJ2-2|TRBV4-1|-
CASSPGQFDSGELFF
TGCGCCAGCAGCCCCGGACAGTTTGATTCCGGGGAGCTGTTTTTT
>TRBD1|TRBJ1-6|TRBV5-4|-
CASSLSGTGGSPLHF
TGTGCCAGCAGCTTGTCCGGGACAGGAGGTTCACCCCTCCACTTT
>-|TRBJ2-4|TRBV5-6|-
CASSLGRAKNIQYF
TGTGCCAGCAGCTTGGGCCGGGCCAAAAACATTCAGTACTTC